A single sample is the source of the 10 T cell receptor beta chains below, sequenced in a study of precursors of human CD4 cytotoxic T cells. TCRdb called the reads again in MiXCR, with one record for every CDR3 protein. The sample records 600 to 800 distinct CDR3 sequences, roughly 18% being singletons. Bulk UMI-based sequencing covered sorted CD4+ central memory, effector memory, IL-7R-high and IL-7R-negative TEMRA subsets. The sequenced material came from memory CD4+ T cells from blood (PBMCs). Receptors originate from a human donor in good health.

V and J are TRBV20-1 and TRBJ2-1; 7 bases are a match to TRBD2. The germline gives CDR1 DFQATT, CDR2 SNEGSKA (reference sequence). The V segment lost 3 bases and the J segment 8 bases; nucleotides outside the gene matches: 7. This CDR3 has 13 residues. The CDR3 is CSASGRFHDEQFF. The DNA of the CDR3 is TGCAGTGCTAGCGGGAGGTTTCACGATGAGCAGTTCTTC.

This clonotype was recorded a few times. The chain links TRBV12-3 or TRBV12-4 to TRBJ1-4, with D hard to call. V lost 6 bases to trimming and J lost 5 bases, with 7 bases between them. The CDR3 sequence is 12 residues long. Here the CDR3 reads CASRGPNEKLFF. CDR3 sequence (DNA): TGTGCCAGCAGAGGGCCCAATGAAAAACTGTTTTTT.

The rearrangement uses TRBV3-1 and TRBJ1-3; D not certain. Per germline, CDR1 LGHDT and CDR2 YNNKEL (reference sequence). V lost 2 bases and J 2 bases, leaving 19 bases between the germline ends. The CDR3 has 18 residues. The CDR3 DNA is TGTGCCAGCAGCCAACATGGGGTCGGCGAACATACTGGAAACACCATATATTTT. This translates into CASSQHGVGEHTGNTIYF. Supplemented by reference TRBV3-1 and TRBJ1-3, the full variable domain reads DTAVSQTPKYLVTQMGNDKSIKCEQNLGHDTMYWYKQDSKKFLKIMFSYNNKELIINETVPNRFSPKSPDKAHLNLHINSLELGDSAVYFCASSQHGVGEHTGNTIYFGEGSWLTVV.

The chain joins TRBV19 to TRBJ1-5; unclear D gene. V was trimmed by 0 bases and J by 9 bases, leaving 6 bases between them. The CDR3 runs 12 residues. Germline CDR1 and CDR2: LNHDA and SQIVND (reference sequence). The CDR3 bases are TGTGCCAGTAGTATAGATTCGGGGCCCCAGCATTTT. Protein product: CASSIDSGPQHF.

The CDR3 here is CSVEVRGREQYV. The CDR3 nucleotides read TGCAGCGTTGAGGTGCGGGGACGGGAGCAGTACGTC. The chain carries TRBV29-1 and TRBJ2-7; possibly TRBD2 for D (6 bases). The germline CDR1 and CDR2 sequences are SQVTM and ANQGSEA. Trimming removed 3 bases from V and 7 bases from J, with 13 bases in between. The length of the CDR3 is 12 residues.

This chain uses TRBV6-1 with TRBJ1-5; D remains ambiguous. V lost 7 bases, J lost 1 base, and 17 bases lay in between. Germline V gene data show CDR1 as MNHNS and CDR2 as SASEGT. This CDR3 has 16 amino acids. CDR3 in DNA: TGTGCCAGCATTATTGCGCCGAGTGGGAGCAATCAGCCCCAGCATTTT. This gives the protein CASIIAPSGSNQPQHF.

V and J are TRBV7-2 and TRBJ1-2, with D unresolved. The V gene's germline CDR1 is SGHTA and CDR2 FQGNSA. This CDR3 spans 12 amino acids. V lost 1 base and J 5 bases, leaving 5 bases between the germline ends. The DNA for the CDR3 is TGTGCCAGCAGCTTAGATGGGTATGGCTACACCTTC. This codes for CASSLDGYGYTF. The variable domain in full, completed from reference TRBV7-2 and TRBJ1-2, reads GAGVSQSPSNKVTEKGKDVELRCDPISGHTALYWYRQSLGQGLEFLIYFQGNSAPDKSGLPSDRFSAERTGGSVSTLTIQRTQQEDSAVYLCASSLDGYGYTFGSGTRLTVV.

The CDR3 bases are TGTGCCAGCAGCCAAAGGGGACTCCTCTCCTACAATGAGCAGTTCTTC. Translated: CASSQRGLLSYNEQFF. V is TRBV5-4 and J is TRBJ2-1, with D maybe TRBD2 (6 bases). V lost 4 bases and J 0 bases, leaving 14 bases between the germline ends. CDR3 length equals 16 residues. CDR1 and CDR2 (germline): SGHNT, YYREEE (reference sequence).

This clonotype turned up a few times. This rearrangement joins TRBV15 to TRBJ2-1; D unclear. There are 13 residues in the CDR3. Germline CDR1 LNHNV, CDR2 YYDKDF (reference sequence). Trimming pared 0 bases from V and 8 bases from J, leaving 8 bases between. The CDR3 bases are TGTGCCACCAGCAGAGATGGGGTTTATGAGCAGTTCTTC. It yields the protein CATSRDGVYEQFF.

The V and J genes are TRBV6-5 and TRBJ1-4; D is undetermined. Trimming cost V 0 bases and J 7 bases, with 21 bases left between them. The CDR3 covers 18 residues. Germline V gene sequence: CDR1 MNHEY, CDR2 SVGAGI. CDR3 region: CASSYSNIRLTASEKLFF. CDR3 DNA: TGTGCCAGCAGTTACTCGAATATAAGGTTAACGGCAAGTGAAAAACTGTTTTTT.